Each of the 26 T cell receptor beta chains below was sequenced from the same sample in a study of cytomegalovirus exposure and HLA in healthy donors. Amplification used 60 Vbeta primers and 13 Jbeta primers. The table came from immunoSEQ multiplex PCR; TCRdb's copy has only in-frame clones and leaves some out. This repertoire shows 210,000 or so clones, approximately 84% found once; its top ten account for roughly 0.26%. The sample was PBMCs. The origin of the receptors is a girl under 10 years old in good health and CMV-seronegative.

The chain recombines TRBV11-1 with TRBJ2-2; D is perhaps TRBD1 (6 bases). The CDR3 loop spans 15 amino acids. Trimming took off 2 bases at V and 2 bases at J, with 9 bases between the two ends. The germline gives CDR1 SGHAT, CDR2 FQDESV (reference sequence). CDR3 sequence (DNA): TGTGCCAGCAGCTTAAACAGGGCCAACACCGGGGAGCTGTTTTTT. This encodes CASSLNRANTGELFF.

The V gene is TRBV19, the J gene TRBJ2-2; 10 bases are a match to TRBD2. The trim removed 5 bases at V and 5 bases at J, leaving 2 bases unmatched. Germline loops: CDR1 LNHDA, CDR2 SQIVND (reference sequence). The CDR3 loop spans 14 amino acids. The CDR3 region has the DNA TGTGCCAGTAGTTTGACTAGCGGGACCGGGGAGCTGTTTTTT. This sequence encodes CASSLTSGTGELFF.

This chain uses TRBV10-3 with TRBJ2-7, with D tentatively TRBD1 (6 bases). The CDR3 loop spans 17 amino acids. Trimming shortened V by 4 bases and J by 0 bases, and 19 bases separated the two germline ends. Germline V CDR1 and CDR2: ENHRY, SYGVKD. The CDR3: CAISGTEREKSSYEQYF. The DNA of the CDR3 is TGTGCCATCAGTGGGACAGAGAGGGAGAAGAGCTCCTACGAGCAGTACTTC.

The chain joins TRBV19 to TRBJ2-1; 8 bases match TRBD2. Germline V gives CDR1 LNHDA, CDR2 SQIVND (reference sequence). J lost 6 bases, V lost 7 bases, and 14 bases had no gene match. The CDR3 extends over 16 amino acids. CDR3 coding DNA: TGTGCCAGTAAGGCCGGAGGGACTAGAAGGGCCAATGAGCAGTTCTTC. Translation gives CASKAGGTRRANEQFF.

The V and J genes are TRBV9 and TRBJ2-5; 12 bases are a match to TRBD2. Trimming cost V 0 bases and J 2 bases; bases outside gene matches: 2. This CDR3 comprises 16 residues. Germline V gene lookup returns CDR1 SGDLS and CDR2 YYNGEE. CDR3 bases: TGTGCCAGCAGCGTAGATCTAGCGGGAGGGCAAGAGACCCAGTACTTC. Translated, it gives CASSVDLAGGQETQYF.

The rearrangement links TRBV6-5 to TRBJ1-1; no clear D gene. CDR1 is MNHEY and CDR2 is SVGAGI in the germline V gene. This CDR3 contains 14 residues. Trimming left V 4 bases short and J 1 base short, with 10 bases between. The CDR3 protein is CASSFTRQNTEAFF. CDR3 sequence (DNA): TGTGCCAGCAGTTTCACTCGACAGAACACTGAAGCTTTCTTT.

This clone has just a few counts. The chain couples TRBV6-4 to TRBJ2-3; 8 bases align to TRBD1. CDR3 length: 14 residues. The germline CDR1 and CDR2 sequences are MRHNA and SNTAGT. V was clipped by 10 bases and J by 4 bases; unmatched bases: 10. CDR3 DNA sequence: TGTGCCACCCGACAGGGGTCGGGATCAGATACGCAGTATTTT. Translating gives CATRQGSGSDTQYF.

The chain recombines TRBV19 with TRBJ1-5; D perhaps matches TRBD1 (6 bases). Trimming cost V 6 bases and J 5 bases, with 14 bases left between them. The CDR3 is made up of 14 amino acids. Germline loops: CDR1 LNHDA, CDR2 SQIVND (reference sequence). CDR3 bases: TGTGCCAGTAGCCTCAGGGGCGTAGATCAGCCCCAGCATTTT. Its protein product is CASSLRGVDQPQHF. Variable domain in full (rest from reference TRBV19 and TRBJ1-5): DGGITQSPKYLFRKEGQNVTLSCEQNLNHDAMYWYRQDPGQGLRLIYYSQIVNDFQKGDIAEGYSVSREKKESFPLTVTSAQKNPTAFYLCASSLRGVDQPQHFGDGTRLSIL.

The rearrangement uses TRBV7-9 and TRBJ1-1; 8 bases agree with TRBD1. V shed 4 bases and J 5 bases; nucleotides not matched to a gene: 6. The CDR3 consists of 14 residues. Germline assignment: CDR1 SEHNR and CDR2 FQNEAQ (reference sequence). CDR3 sequence reads: CASSSDRGGTEAFF. CDR3 in DNA: TGTGCCAGCAGCTCCGACAGGGGAGGGACTGAAGCTTTCTTT.

This clone has just one count. DNA of the CDR3: TGTGCCAGCAGTGAAATAACAGGGGGCGACAACTATGGCTACACCTTC. Its protein product is CASSEITGGDNYGYTF. J is TRBJ1-2 and V is TRBV6-1; 9 bases map to TRBD1. The CDR3 extends over 16 amino acids. CDR1 and CDR2 (germline): MNHNS, SASEGT. Trimming at V came to 2 bases and at J to 2 bases, leaving 6 bases not matched to a gene.

The chain is built from TRBV7-9 and TRBJ1-4; D remains ambiguous. Trimming took off 0 bases at V and 8 bases at J, with 13 bases between the two ends. The CDR3 sequence is 15 residues long. Germline CDR1 reads SEHNR; CDR2 reads FQNEAQ (reference sequence). The CDR3 loop reads CASSLAQRAHEKLFF. The CDR3, as DNA: TGTGCCAGCAGCTTAGCCCAGAGGGCCCACGAAAAACTGTTTTTT. Together with reference TRBV7-9 and TRBJ1-4, the CDR3 gives the full variable domain: DTGVSQNPRHKITKRGQNVTFRCDPISEHNRLYWYRQTLGQGPEFLTYFQNEAQLEKSRLLSDRFSAERPKGSFSTLEIQRTEQGDSAMYLCASSLAQRAHEKLFFGSGTQLSVL.

The rearrangement joins TRBV27 to TRBJ2-5; 11 bases are a match to TRBD1. The DNA end is more similar to TRBJ2-7, so the J call may be wrong. The CDR3 has 14 amino acids. Looked up from germline, CDR1 is MNHEY and CDR2 is SMNVEV (reference sequence). The CDR3 DNA sequence: TGTGCCAGCAGTCCCGGGACAGGGGGCTACGAGCAGTACTTC. It specifies CASSPGTGGYEQYF.

This clone was seen a few times. This rearrangement joins TRBV30 to TRBJ2-7; 15 positions match TRBD2. Germline assignment: CDR1 GTSNPN and CDR2 SVGIG (reference sequence). J lost 2 bases, V lost 0 bases, and 8 bases had no gene match. CDR3 length: 18 residues. The CDR3 region has the DNA TGTGCCTGGAGTGTACATGAGGGACTAGCGGGGGGCGCCTACGAGCAGTACTTC. Translating it yields CAWSVHEGLAGGAYEQYF.

The rearrangement joins TRBV5-1 to TRBJ2-3, with TRBD1 identical over 10 bases. Germline CDR1 and CDR2: SGHRS and YFSETQ. V shed 5 bases and J 1 base; nucleotides not matched to a gene: 7. The CDR3 is 16 amino acids. The CDR3 region is CASSFSGTGGTDTQYF. As DNA, the CDR3 is TGCGCCAGCAGTTTTTCCGGGACAGGGGGCACAGATACGCAGTATTTT.

The genes are TRBV6-1 and TRBJ2-7, with a possible D match to TRBD1 (5 bases). In germline, CDR1 is MNHNS, CDR2 SASEGT. This CDR3 comprises 14 residues. V lost 0 bases and J 6 bases, leaving 12 bases between the germline ends. For the CDR3, the DNA is TGTGCCAGCAGTGAAGCGATAAGGGGCAGCGAGCAGTACTTC. Translating gives CASSEAIRGSEQYF.

The chain uses TRBV15 and TRBJ1-1; no clear D. The V end lost 0 bases, the J end lost 0 bases, and 11 bases lay between the germline ends. The CDR3 is 16 residues long. Germline values: CDR1 LNHNV, CDR2 YYDKDF (reference sequence). CDR3 DNA: TGTGCCACCAGCAGAGATCTCCCCCTTATGAACACTGAAGCTTTCTTT. Its protein is CATSRDLPLMNTEAFF.

V and J are TRBV10-3 and TRBJ2-5, with TRBD2 identical over 9 bases. The CDR3 has 15 amino acids. The germline V gene encodes CDR1 ENHRY and CDR2 SYGVKD. V gave up 4 bases and J gave up 2 bases; unmatched junction bases: 5. CDR3 nucleotide sequence: TGTGCCATCAGTGGGTTAGCGGGGGATCAAGAGACCCAGTACTTC. It yields the protein CAISGLAGDQETQYF.

The chain has TRBV5-6 and TRBJ2-1; TRBD2 matches 13 bases. Germline CDR1 and CDR2: SGHDT and YYEEEE. V lost 6 bases, J lost 10 bases, and 10 bases stayed unmatched. CDR3 size: 15 residues. CDR3 sequence (DNA): TGTGCCAGCAAGGAACTAGGGACTAGCGGGGAAGAGCAGTTCTTC. The encoded protein is CASKELGTSGEEQFF.

This sequence joins TRBV7-9 and TRBJ2-5; D is unclear. In germline, CDR1 is SEHNR, CDR2 FQNEAQ (reference sequence). V lost 1 base and J 1 base, leaving 7 bases between the germline ends. The CDR3 contains 14 residues. The CDR3 sequence is CASSLGHFQETQYF. The CDR3 region has the DNA TGTGCCAGCAGCTTAGGACACTTCCAAGAGACCCAGTACTTC. Filled out from reference TRBV7-9 and TRBJ2-5, the complete variable domain reads DTGVSQNPRHKITKRGQNVTFRCDPISEHNRLYWYRQTLGQGPEFLTYFQNEAQLEKSRLLSDRFSAERPKGSFSTLEIQRTEQGDSAMYLCASSLGHFQETQYFGPGTRLLVL.

This chain connects TRBV7-2 to TRBJ2-7; weak D call: TRBD2 (5 bases). Per germline, CDR1 SGHTA and CDR2 FQGNSA. Trimming stripped 2 bases from V and 1 base from J, with 15 bases between. The CDR3 runs to 16 residues. In DNA form, the CDR3 reads TGTGCCAGCAGCTTAATAACCGGGATCCAATCCTACGAGCAGTACTTC. Its protein product is CASSLITGIQSYEQYF.

This sequence joins TRBV29-1 and TRBJ2-1, with 10 positions matching TRBD2. The CDR3 has 14 amino acids. Germline V gene data show CDR1 as SQVTM and CDR2 as ANQGSEA. J was trimmed by 7 bases and V by 8 bases; bases with no gene match: 11. The CDR3 reads CSPWGAGGGNEQFF. As DNA, the CDR3 is TGCAGCCCCTGGGGAGCGGGAGGGGGAAATGAGCAGTTCTTC.

The chain carries TRBV28 and TRBJ2-7, with D possibly matching TRBD2 (6 bases). Between the trimmed V and J ends, which lost 3 bases and 0 bases, there was a span of 21 bases. Germline lookup yields CDR1 MDHEN and CDR2 SYDVKM. The CDR3 spans 18 residues. CDR3 loop: CASSFYRKTGASSYEQYF. The DNA of the CDR3 is TGTGCCAGCAGTTTTTACAGGAAAACGGGAGCGAGCTCCTACGAGCAGTACTTC.

The rearrangement links TRBV10-3 to TRBJ2-3, with D perhaps TRBD1 (6 bases). V gave up 6 bases and J gave up 2 bases, with 15 bases separating them. CDR1 ENHRY and CDR2 SYGVKD come from the germline V gene. This CDR3 has 15 amino acids. CDR3 sequence (DNA): TGTGCCATCAGGGGGGCGGGTGGGTACACAGATACGCAGTATTTT. Translated, it gives CAIRGAGGYTDTQYF.

V and J are TRBV5-6 and TRBJ1-1; D uncertain. Trimming pared 0 bases from V and 1 base from J, leaving 7 bases between. From germline, CDR1 is SGHDT and CDR2 YYEEEE. This CDR3 is 14 amino acids long. The DNA of the CDR3 is TGTGCCAGCAGCTTGGTCGGGAAGAACACTGAAGCTTTCTTT. Protein: CASSLVGKNTEAFF.

The genes are TRBV10-1 and TRBJ1-1; D ambiguous. V was clipped by 3 bases and J by 4 bases, with 6 bases between them. Germline CDR1 reads WNHNN; CDR2 reads SYGVQD (reference sequence). The CDR3 extends over 12 amino acids. As DNA, the CDR3 is TGCGCCAGCAGTGATGAGGGCACTGAAGCTTTCTTT. Protein: CASSDEGTEAFF.

The chain carries TRBV6-5 and TRBJ2-2; TRBD1 might be the D (6 bases). The V gene's germline CDR1 is MNHEY and CDR2 SVGAGI. V was cut by 4 bases and J by 4 bases, with 10 bases left in between. The CDR3 contains 14 residues. The CDR3 sequence: CASSSRRGTGELFF. The CDR3 coding sequence is TGTGCCAGCAGTTCCCGCAGGGGCACCGGGGAGCTGTTTTTT.